The clone carrying this T cell receptor beta chain was observed at least ten times. Its antigen is still unknown. Preparing the TCRbeta library involved the use of unique molecular identifiers. TCRdb reanalysed the PCR reads using MiXCR and keeps one entry per CDR3 protein. The table lists about 290,000 distinct CDR3 sequences, over 9.5% of them singletons. CDR1 SEHNR and CDR2 FQNEAQ come from the germline V gene (reference sequence). Germline trimming cut 3 bases from V and 3 bases from J; bases unmatched to any gene: 8. The CDR3 totals 16 residues. These data originate in a study of T-cell reconstitution after alpha-beta-depleted transplantation in children. Study-wide results and limits: High day-60 TCRbeta diversity in some patients came from surviving recipient T cells and thymic progenitors. One year after transplant, T-cell counts and diversity came mostly from newly produced T cells.

The source was PBMCs, collected before TCRalphabeta/CD19-depleted stem cell transplant. The genes are TRBV7-9 and TRBJ1-2; 9 bases match TRBD1. This clonotype was sampled from a boy younger than two with acute myeloid leukemia, due to receive a stem cell transplant. This CDR3 reads CASSFPLQGADYGYTF. The DNA for the CDR3 is TGTGCCAGCAGCTTTCCCCTACAGGGGGCTGACTATGGCTACACCTTC.